These T cell receptor beta chains were read from a single sample in a study of T cells in Graves' hyperthyroidism and ophthalmopathy. From the multiplex PCR reads, TCRdb called clonotypes with MiXCR, one entry per CDR3 protein. This sample carries a few hundred thousand distinct CDR3 sequences, 15% to 18% of them seen once, and the ten largest clones take around 7%. Sequencing was done on a sample of blood. All receptors derive from a woman younger than 35 with Graves' hyperthyroidism. Each CDR3 is given with its conserved first and last residue. The D gene is left open where the match is weak. Clone size is stated in some rows and not others, as once, few, many or a class when expanded.

d_call j_call v_call cdr3_length clone_size cdr3_nt cdr3_aa
NA TRBJ1-4 TRBV30 13 NA TGTGCCGGAGAGACACCTAATAATGAAAAACTGTTTTTT CAGETPNNEKLFF
TRBD2 TRBJ2-7 TRBV7-8 15 many TGTGCCAGCAGCTCGGGACTAGCGGGGGGGCCCGAGCAGTACTTC CASSSGLAGGPEQYF
NA TRBJ1-2 TRBV7-6 12 NA TGTGCCAGCAGCCGGTGGGAGTATGGCTACACCTTC CASSRWEYGYTF
TRBD1 TRBJ1-2 TRBV20-1 13 many TGCAGTGCTAGTGGGACAGATAACTATGGCTACACCTTC CSASGTDNYGYTF
NA TRBJ1-4 TRBV7-9 15 few TGTGCCAGCAGCTTAGGACCTGACACTAATGAAAAACTGTTTTTT CASSLGPDTNEKLFF
TRBD1 TRBJ1-5 TRBV12-3/TRBV12-4 17 NA TGTGCCAGCAGTTTAGGGACAGGGCGAAGGAGCAATCAGCCCCAGCATTTT CASSLGTGRRSNQPQHF
TRBD2 TRBJ2-3 TRBV12-3/TRBV12-4 15 many TGTGCCAGCAGTTGGCAAGCGGGGGGTCAAGATACGCAGTATTTT CASSWQAGGQDTQYF
NA TRBJ2-3 TRBV2 15 NA TGTGCCAGCAGTGAAGGGACAGAAGCCACAGATACGCAGTATTTT CASSEGTEATDTQYF
NA TRBJ1-1 TRBV18 13 many TGTGCCAGCGAGTCGACAGGGAACACTGAAGCTTTCTTT CASESTGNTEAFF
TRBD1 TRBJ1-2 TRBV20-1 15 many TGCAGTGCCAGTGGGACAGGGGGTTTTAACTATGGCTACACCTTC CSASGTGGFNYGYTF
TRBD1 TRBJ1-1 TRBV2 15 NA TGTGCCAGCAAGTTGGGACAGGGGATGAACACTGAAGCTTTCTTT CASKLGQGMNTEAFF
NA TRBJ2-5 TRBV12-3/TRBV12-4 14 NA TGTGCCAGCAGTTTTACGGGTCCCGGAGAGACCCAGTACTTC CASSFTGPGETQYF